This entry concerns a single T cell receptor beta chain. The data stem from a study of cytomegalovirus exposure and HLA in healthy donors. The CDR3 spans 12 residues. The germline gives CDR1 MNHEY, CDR2 SVGAGI. V was shortened by 8 bases and J by 3 bases, with 10 bases between the two germline ends. Method: immunoSEQ multiplex PCR; TCRdb's copy keeps in-frame clones and lacks some. Counted here are under 200,000 clones, about 80% occurring once; the ten biggest clones make up less than 9%. Sequenced input: PBMCs. The chain couples TRBV6-5 to TRBJ2-5, with D perhaps matching TRBD1 (5 bases). The receptor was derived from a man aged 18 to 30 in good health and CMV-seropositive. The CDR3 nucleotides are TGTGCCAGCCGGTGGGGCGAAGAGACCCAGTACTTC. Its translation: CASRWGEETQYF.